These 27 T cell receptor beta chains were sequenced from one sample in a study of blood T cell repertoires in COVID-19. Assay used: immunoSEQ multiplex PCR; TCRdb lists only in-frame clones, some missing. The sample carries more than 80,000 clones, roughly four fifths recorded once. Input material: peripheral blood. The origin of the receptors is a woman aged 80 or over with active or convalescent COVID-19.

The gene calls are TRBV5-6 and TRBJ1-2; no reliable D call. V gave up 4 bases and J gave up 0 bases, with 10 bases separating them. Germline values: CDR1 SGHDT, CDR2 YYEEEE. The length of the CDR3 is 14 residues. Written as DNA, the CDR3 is TGTGCCAGCAGCGTCTCGACAACTAACTATGGCTACACCTTC. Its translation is CASSVSTTNYGYTF.

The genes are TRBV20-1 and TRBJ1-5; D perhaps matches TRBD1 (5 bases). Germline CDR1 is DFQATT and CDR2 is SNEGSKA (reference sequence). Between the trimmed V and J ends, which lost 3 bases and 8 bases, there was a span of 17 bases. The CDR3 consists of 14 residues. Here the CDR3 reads CSASAGQGREPQHF. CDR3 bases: TGCAGTGCTAGTGCGGGCCAGGGTCGGGAGCCCCAGCATTTT.

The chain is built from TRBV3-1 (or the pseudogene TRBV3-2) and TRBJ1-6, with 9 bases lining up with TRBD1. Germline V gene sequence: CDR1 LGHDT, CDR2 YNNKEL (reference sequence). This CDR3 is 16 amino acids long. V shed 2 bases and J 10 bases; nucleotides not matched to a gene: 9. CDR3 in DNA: TGTGCCAGCAGCCAACTACCCGGGACAGGGTGGTCACCCCTCCACTTT. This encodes CASSQLPGTGWSPLHF.

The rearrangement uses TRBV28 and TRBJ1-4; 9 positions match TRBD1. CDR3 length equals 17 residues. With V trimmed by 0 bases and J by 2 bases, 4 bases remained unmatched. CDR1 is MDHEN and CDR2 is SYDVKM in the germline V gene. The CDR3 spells CASSLWGQGTTNEKLFF. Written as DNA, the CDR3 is TGTGCCAGCAGTTTATGGGGACAGGGTACGACTAATGAAAAACTGTTTTTT. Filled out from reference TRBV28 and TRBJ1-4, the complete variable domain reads DVKVTQSSRYLVKRTGEKVFLECVQDMDHENMFWYRQDPGLGLRLIYFSYDVKMKEKGDIPEGYSVSREKKERFSLILESASTNQTSMYLCASSLWGQGTTNEKLFFGSGTQLSVL.

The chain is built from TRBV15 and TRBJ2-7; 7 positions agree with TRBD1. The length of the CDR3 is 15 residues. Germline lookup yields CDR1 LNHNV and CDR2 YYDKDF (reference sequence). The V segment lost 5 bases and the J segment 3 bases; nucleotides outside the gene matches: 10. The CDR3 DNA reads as TGTGCCACCAGCTCCCCCCGGACAGGACTCTACGAGCAGTACTTC. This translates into CATSSPRTGLYEQYF.

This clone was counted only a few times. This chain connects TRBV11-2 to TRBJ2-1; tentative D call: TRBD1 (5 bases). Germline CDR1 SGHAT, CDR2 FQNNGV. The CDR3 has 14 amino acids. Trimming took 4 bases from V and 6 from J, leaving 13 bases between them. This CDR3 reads CASSYTGPVNEQFF. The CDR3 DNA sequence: TGTGCCAGCAGCTACACAGGTCCCGTCAATGAGCAGTTCTTC.

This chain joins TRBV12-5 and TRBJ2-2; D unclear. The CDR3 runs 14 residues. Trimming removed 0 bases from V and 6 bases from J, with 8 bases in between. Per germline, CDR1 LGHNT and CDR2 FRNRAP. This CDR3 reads CASGLVLFSGELFF. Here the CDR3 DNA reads TGTGCTAGTGGTTTGGTACTCTTCTCCGGGGAGCTGTTTTTT.

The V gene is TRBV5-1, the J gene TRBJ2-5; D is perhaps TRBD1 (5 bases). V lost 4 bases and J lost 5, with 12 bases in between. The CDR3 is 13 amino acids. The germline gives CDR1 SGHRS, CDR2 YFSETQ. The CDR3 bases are TGCGCCAGCAGCCCAGGGTCCGGGGAGACCCAGTACTTC. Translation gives CASSPGSGETQYF.

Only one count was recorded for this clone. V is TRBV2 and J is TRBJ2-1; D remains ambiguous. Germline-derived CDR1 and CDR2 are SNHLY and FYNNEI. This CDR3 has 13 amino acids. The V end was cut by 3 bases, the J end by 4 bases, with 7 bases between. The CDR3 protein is CASSETLYNEQFF. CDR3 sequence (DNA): TGTGCCAGCAGTGAGACACTTTACAATGAGCAGTTCTTC.

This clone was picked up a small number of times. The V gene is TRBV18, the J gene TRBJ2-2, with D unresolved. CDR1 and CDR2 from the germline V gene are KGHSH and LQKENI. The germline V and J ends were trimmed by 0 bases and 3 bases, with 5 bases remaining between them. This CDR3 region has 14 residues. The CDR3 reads CASSPPADTGELFF. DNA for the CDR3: TGTGCCAGCTCACCACCCGCGGACACCGGGGAGCTGTTTTTT.

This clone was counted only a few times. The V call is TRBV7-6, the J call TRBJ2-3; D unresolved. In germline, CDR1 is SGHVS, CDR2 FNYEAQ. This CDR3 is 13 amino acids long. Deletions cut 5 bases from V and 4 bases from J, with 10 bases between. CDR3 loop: CASSQSAADTQYF. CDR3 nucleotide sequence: TGTGCCAGCAGCCAAAGTGCGGCAGATACGCAGTATTTT.

This chain's CDR3 is CASSPGQGYGNTIYF. The CDR3 nucleotides are TGTGCCAGCAGCCCCGGACAGGGGTATGGAAACACCATATATTTT. J is TRBJ1-3 and V is TRBV7-2, with 9 nucleotides matching TRBD1. Trimming took 5 bases from V and 3 from J; bases not matched to a gene: 5. Germline CDR1 is SGHTA and CDR2 is FQGNSA. The CDR3 runs 15 residues.

For the CDR3, the DNA is TGTGCCAGCAGCCCCGCCCCGGACATCCTGAACACTGAAGCTTTCTTT. Encoded protein: CASSPAPDILNTEAFF. The chain uses TRBV28 and TRBJ1-1, with TRBD1 as a possible D gene (5 bases). The V end lost 6 bases, the J end lost 0 bases, and 17 bases lay between the germline ends. Germline lookup yields CDR1 MDHEN and CDR2 SYDVKM. This CDR3 spans 16 amino acids.

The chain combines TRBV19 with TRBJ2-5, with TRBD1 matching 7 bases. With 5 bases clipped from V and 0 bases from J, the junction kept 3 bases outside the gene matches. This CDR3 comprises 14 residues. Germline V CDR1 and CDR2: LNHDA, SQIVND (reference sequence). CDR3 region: CASSPGQNQETQYF. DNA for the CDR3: TGTGCCAGTAGTCCGGGACAGAACCAAGAGACCCAGTACTTC.

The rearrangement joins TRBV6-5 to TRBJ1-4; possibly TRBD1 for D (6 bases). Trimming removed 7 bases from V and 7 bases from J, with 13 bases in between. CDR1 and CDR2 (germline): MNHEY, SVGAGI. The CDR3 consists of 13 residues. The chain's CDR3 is CASNTDSGEKLFF. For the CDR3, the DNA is TGTGCCAGCAATACGGACAGTGGTGAAAAACTGTTTTTT.

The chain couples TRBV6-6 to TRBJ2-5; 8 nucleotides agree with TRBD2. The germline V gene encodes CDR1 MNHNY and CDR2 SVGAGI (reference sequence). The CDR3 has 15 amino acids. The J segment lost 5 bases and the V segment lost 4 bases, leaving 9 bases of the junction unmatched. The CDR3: CASSFRAGGLETQYF. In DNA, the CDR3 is TGTGCCAGCAGTTTCCGTGCGGGGGGTCTTGAGACCCAGTACTTC.

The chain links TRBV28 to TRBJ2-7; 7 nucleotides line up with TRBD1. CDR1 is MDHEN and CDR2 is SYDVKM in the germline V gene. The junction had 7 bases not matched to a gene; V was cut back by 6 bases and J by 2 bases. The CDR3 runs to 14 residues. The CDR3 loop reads CASSLPGQTYEQYF. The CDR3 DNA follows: TGTGCCAGCAGCCTTCCGGGACAGACCTACGAGCAGTACTTC.

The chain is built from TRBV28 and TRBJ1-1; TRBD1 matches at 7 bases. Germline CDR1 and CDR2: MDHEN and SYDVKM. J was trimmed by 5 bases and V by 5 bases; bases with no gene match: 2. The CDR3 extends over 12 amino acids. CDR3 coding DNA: TGTGCCAGCAGTGAACAGGGGACTGAAGCTTTCTTT. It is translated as CASSEQGTEAFF.

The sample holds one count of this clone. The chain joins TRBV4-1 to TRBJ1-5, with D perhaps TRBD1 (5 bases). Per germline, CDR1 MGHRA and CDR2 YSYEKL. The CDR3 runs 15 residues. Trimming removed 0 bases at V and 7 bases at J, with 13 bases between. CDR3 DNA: TGCGCCAGCAGCCAAGAGCCCAGGGTGGGGCAGCCCCAGCATTTT. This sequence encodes CASSQEPRVGQPQHF.

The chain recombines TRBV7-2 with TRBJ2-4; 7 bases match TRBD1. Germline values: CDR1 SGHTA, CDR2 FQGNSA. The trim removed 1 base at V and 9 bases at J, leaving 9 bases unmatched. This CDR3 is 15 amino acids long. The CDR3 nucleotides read TGTGCCAGCAGCTTAGGCATAGGGGGCTCCGGCATTCAGTACTTC. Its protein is CASSLGIGGSGIQYF.

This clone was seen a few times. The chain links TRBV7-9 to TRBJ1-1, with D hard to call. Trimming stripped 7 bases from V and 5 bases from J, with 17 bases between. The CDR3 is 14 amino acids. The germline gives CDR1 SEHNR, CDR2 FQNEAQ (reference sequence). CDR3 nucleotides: TGTGCCAGCACCCCAAACGGGAAAGCAACTGAAGCTTTCTTT. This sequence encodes CASTPNGKATEAFF.

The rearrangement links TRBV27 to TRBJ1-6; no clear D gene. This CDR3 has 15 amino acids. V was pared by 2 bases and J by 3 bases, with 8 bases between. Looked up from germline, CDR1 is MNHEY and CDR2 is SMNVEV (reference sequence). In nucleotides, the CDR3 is TGTGCCAGCAGTTTAAGAGGGATCTATAATTCACCCCTCCACTTT. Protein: CASSLRGIYNSPLHF.

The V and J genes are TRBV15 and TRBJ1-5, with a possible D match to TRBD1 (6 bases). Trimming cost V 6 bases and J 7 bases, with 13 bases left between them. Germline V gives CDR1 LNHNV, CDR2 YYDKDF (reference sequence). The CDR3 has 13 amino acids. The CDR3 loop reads CATRGQRSQPQHF. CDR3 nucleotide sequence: TGTGCCACCAGAGGACAGCGTTCGCAGCCCCAGCATTTT.

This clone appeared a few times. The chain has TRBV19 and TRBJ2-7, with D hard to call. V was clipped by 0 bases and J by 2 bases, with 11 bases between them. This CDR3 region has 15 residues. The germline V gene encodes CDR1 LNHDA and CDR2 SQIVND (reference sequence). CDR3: CASSIDRWSPYEQYF. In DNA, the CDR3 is TGTGCCAGTAGTATAGATCGGTGGAGTCCCTACGAGCAGTACTTC.

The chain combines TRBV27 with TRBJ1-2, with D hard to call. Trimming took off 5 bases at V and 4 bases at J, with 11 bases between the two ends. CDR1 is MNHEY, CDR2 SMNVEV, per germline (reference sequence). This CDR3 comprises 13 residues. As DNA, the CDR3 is TGTGCCAGCAGTCCGACAACTCGCTATGGCTACACCTTC. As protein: CASSPTTRYGYTF.

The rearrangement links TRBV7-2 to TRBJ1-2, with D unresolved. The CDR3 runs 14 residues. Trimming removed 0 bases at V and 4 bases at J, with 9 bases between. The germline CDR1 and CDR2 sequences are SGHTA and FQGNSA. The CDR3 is CASSLAAQIYGYTF. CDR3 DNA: TGTGCCAGCAGCTTAGCGGCACAAATCTATGGCTACACCTTC.

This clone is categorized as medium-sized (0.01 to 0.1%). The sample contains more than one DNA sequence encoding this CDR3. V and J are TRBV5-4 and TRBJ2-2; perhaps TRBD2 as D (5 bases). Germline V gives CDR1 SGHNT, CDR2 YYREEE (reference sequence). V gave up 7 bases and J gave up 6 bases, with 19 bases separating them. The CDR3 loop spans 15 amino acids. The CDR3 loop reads CASWGGRPGAGELFF. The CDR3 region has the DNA TGTGCCAGCTGGGGTGGGCGCCCCGGGGCCGGGGAGCTGTTTTTT.